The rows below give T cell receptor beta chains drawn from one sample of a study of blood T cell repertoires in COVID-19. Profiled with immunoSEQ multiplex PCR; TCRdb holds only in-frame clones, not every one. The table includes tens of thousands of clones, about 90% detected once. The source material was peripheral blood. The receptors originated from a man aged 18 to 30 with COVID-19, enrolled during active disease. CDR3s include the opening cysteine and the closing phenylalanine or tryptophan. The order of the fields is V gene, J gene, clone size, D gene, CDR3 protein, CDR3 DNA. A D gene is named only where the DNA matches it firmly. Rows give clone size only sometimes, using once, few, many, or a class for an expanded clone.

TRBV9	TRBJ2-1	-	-	CASSVEERPYNEQFF	TGTGCCAGCAGCGTAGAGGAGCGGCCTTACAATGAGCAGTTCTTC
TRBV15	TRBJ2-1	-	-	CATSRGTRAQAYNEQFF	TGTGCCACCAGCAGAGGAACCAGGGCACAGGCCTACAATGAGCAGTTCTTC
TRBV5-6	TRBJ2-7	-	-	CASALGGLSYEQYF	TGTGCCAGCGCCCTGGGGGGGCTATCCTACGAGCAGTACTTC
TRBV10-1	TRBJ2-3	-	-	CASSEFPGLLGPQYF	TGCGCCAGCAGTGAGTTCCCGGGTCTTCTGGGGCCGCAGTATTTT
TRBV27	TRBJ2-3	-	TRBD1	CASSRYRDRGTDTQYF	TGTGCCAGCAGTCGCTACCGGGACAGGGGCACAGATACGCAGTATTTT
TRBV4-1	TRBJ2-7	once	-	CASSQTGAFYEQYF	TGCGCCAGCAGCCAAACGGGAGCCTTTTACGAGCAGTACTTC
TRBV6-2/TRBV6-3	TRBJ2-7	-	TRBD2	CASSYRASGRREQYF	TGTGCCAGCAGTTACCGGGCTAGCGGGAGGAGGGAGCAGTACTTC
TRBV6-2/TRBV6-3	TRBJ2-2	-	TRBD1	CASSPPGQGLNTGELFF	TGTGCCAGCAGCCCTCCGGGACAGGGCCTCAACACCGGGGAGCTGTTTTTT
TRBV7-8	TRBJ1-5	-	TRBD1	CASSSGQGAIGQPQHF	TGTGCCAGCAGCTCGGGACAGGGGGCGATCGGTCAGCCCCAGCATTTT
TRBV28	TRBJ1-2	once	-	CASSGHIGNYGYTF	TGTGCCAGCAGTGGACACATCGGTAACTATGGCTACACCTTC
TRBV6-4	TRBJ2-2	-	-	CASSKGDTGELFF	TGTGCCAGCAGTAAAGGGGACACCGGGGAGCTGTTTTTT
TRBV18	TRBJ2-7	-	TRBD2	CASSPFREGGEQYF	TGTGCCAGCTCACCATTCAGGGAGGGAGGGGAGCAGTACTTC
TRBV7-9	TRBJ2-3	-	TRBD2	CASSLVAGANTDTQYF	TGTGCCAGCAGCTTAGTCGCGGGAGCAAACACAGATACGCAGTATTTT
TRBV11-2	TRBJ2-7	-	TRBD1	CASSSRDRGSPYEQYF	TGTGCCAGCAGCTCTCGGGACAGGGGGTCCCCCTACGAGCAGTACTTC
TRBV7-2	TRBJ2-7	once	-	CASSLAGSKATYEQYF	TGTGCCAGCAGCTTAGCGGGGAGTAAGGCAACCTACGAGCAGTACTTC
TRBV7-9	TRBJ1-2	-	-	CASSDLAPAGTF	TGTGCCAGCAGCGATCTAGCACCTGCTGGGACCTTC
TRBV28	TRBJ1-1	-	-	CASSRSPTGILMNTEAFF	TGTGCCAGCAGTCGATCGCCTACCGGGATACTTATGAACACTGAAGCTTTCTTT
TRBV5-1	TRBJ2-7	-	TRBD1	CASSLVWTGEYEQYF	TGCGCCAGCAGCTTGGTTTGGACAGGGGAATACGAGCAGTACTTC
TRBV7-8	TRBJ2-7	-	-	CASSLLYATYEQYF	TGTGCCAGCAGCTTACTGTATGCGACCTACGAGCAGTACTTC
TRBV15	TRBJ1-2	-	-	CATSTRSGTSYGYTF	TGTGCCACCAGCACGAGGAGTGGGACATCCTATGGCTACACCTTC
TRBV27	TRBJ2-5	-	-	CASSVRAQGPGETQYF	TGTGCCAGCAGTGTACGCGCACAGGGTCCGGGAGAGACCCAGTACTTC
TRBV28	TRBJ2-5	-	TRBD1	CAATVRDRANPPKGETQYF	TGTGCCGCAACCGTCCGGGACAGGGCCAATCCCCCGAAGGGAGAGACCCAGTACTTC
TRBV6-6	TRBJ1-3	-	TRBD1	CASSYGQGGNTIYF	TGTGCCAGCAGTTACGGACAGGGTGGAAACACCATATATTTT
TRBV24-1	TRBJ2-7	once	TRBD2	CATSDLQVVAGRYEQYF	TGTGCCACCAGTGATTTGCAAGTGGTAGCGGGAAGATACGAGCAGTACTTC
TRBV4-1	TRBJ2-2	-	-	CASSQAGVTGELFF	TGCGCCAGCAGCCAAGCAGGGGTGACCGGGGAGCTGTTTTTT
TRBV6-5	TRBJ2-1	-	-	CASRGLVAQDNEQFF	TGTGCCAGCAGAGGCTTAGTGGCACAGGACAATGAGCAGTTCTTC
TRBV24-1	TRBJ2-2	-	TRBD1	CATTGQGNTGELFF	TGTGCCACCACCGGACAGGGAAACACCGGGGAGCTGTTTTTT
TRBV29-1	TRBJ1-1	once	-	CSVGLGGNGEAFF	TGCAGCGTTGGCTTGGGAGGGAACGGTGAAGCTTTCTTT
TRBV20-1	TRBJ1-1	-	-	CSAEMNTEAFF	TGCAGTGCGGAGATGAACACTGAAGCTTTCTTT
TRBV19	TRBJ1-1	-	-	CASAGSSNTEAFF	TGTGCCAGCGCCGGGTCCTCGAACACTGAAGCTTTCTTT
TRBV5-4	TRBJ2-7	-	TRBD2	CASSSGLAGDEQYF	TGTGCCAGCAGCTCCGGACTAGCGGGAGACGAGCAGTACTTC
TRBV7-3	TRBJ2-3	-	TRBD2	CASSLMRESDTQYF	TGTGCCAGCAGCTTAATGCGGGAGTCAGATACGCAGTATTTT
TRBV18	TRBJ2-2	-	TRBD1	CASSPFGTGLSNTGELFF	TGTGCCAGCTCACCCTTCGGGACAGGACTTTCGAACACCGGGGAGCTGTTTTTT
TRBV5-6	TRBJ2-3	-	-	CASSFQGSTDTQYF	TGTGCCAGCAGCTTTCAGGGAAGCACAGATACGCAGTATTTT
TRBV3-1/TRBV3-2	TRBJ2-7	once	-	CASSHRTHSYEQYF	TGTGCCAGCAGCCACCGGACTCACTCCTACGAGCAGTACTTC
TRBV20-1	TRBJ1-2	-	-	CSASSHSGASGTTTEIYGYTF	TGCAGTGCTAGTTCCCACTCGGGTGCCTCCGGAACCACGACAGAAATCTATGGCTACACCTTC
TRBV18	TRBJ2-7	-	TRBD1	CASSPGTGIFSEQYF	TGTGCCAGCTCGCCCGGGACAGGGATCTTTAGCGAGCAGTACTTC
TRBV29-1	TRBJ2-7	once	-	CSVVNPTYEQYF	TGCAGCGTTGTAAATCCTACCTACGAGCAGTACTTC
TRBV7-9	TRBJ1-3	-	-	CASSAQGYGNTIYF	TGTGCCAGCAGCGCGCAGGGATACGGAAACACCATATATTTT
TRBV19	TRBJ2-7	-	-	CASSIAGGRYEQYF	TGTGCCAGTAGTATTGCCGGAGGACGCTACGAGCAGTACTTC
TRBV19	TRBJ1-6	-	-	CASSGGRGGYSYNSPLHF	TGTGCCAGTAGTGGAGGGAGGGGGGGCTACTCCTATAATTCACCCCTCCACTTT
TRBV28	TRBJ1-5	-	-	CASSLRGGYNQPQHF	TGTGCCAGCAGTTTACGGGGGGGTTACAATCAGCCCCAGCATTTT
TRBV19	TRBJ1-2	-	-	CASSRTAQNGYTF	TGTGCCAGTAGTAGGACAGCACAAAATGGCTACACCTTC
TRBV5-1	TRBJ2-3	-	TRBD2	CASSKGLADFSTDTQYF	TGCGCCAGCAGCAAGGGACTAGCGGACTTTAGCACAGATACGCAGTATTTT